The clone carrying this T cell receptor beta chain has only a few counts. Its specificity is not known. This entry is derived from a study of cytomegalovirus exposure and HLA in healthy donors. Study context: Of fewer than 450 genotyped donors, roughly 86% clustered with self-reported Caucasian donors.

Study findings and constraints: Some TCR beta chains (around 160 of them) were listed as cytomegalovirus-associated.

This PCR relied on a set of 60 Vbeta primers and 13 Jbeta primers. Profiling relied on immunoSEQ multiplex PCR, and the TCRdb table lists in-frame clones only, not all of them. The table has about 160,000 clones, 75% seen once. The sequencing input was PBMCs. This receptor was obtained from a woman in her 50s in good health and CMV-seropositive.

The CDR3, as DNA: TGTGCCAGCAGCCCGACAGGGACGGGTACTGAAGCTTTCTTT. Translating it yields CASSPTGTGTEAFF. The genes are TRBV7-9 and TRBJ1-1; 7 bases align to TRBD1. After removal of 5 bases from V and 5 bases from J, the junction contained 8 bases not matched to a gene. Looked up from germline, CDR1 is SEHNR and CDR2 is FQNEAQ (reference sequence). This CDR3 region has 14 residues.